Shown below are 13 T cell receptor beta chains from a single sample sequenced in a study of T cell repertoires in cytomegalovirus infection. These receptors lack a known antigen. TCRdb re-derived calls from the reads in MiXCR, one entry per CDR3 protein. The table shows approximately 280,000 distinct CDR3 sequences, with roughly 21% occurring only once. Sequencing used cultured PBMCs, obtained from culture after CMV antigen stimulation. The receptors originated from a human donor in good health (CMV status not recorded). Some clones in this sample may be carry-over from other donors' samples.

This clonotype was recorded many times. The rearrangement uses TRBV7-9 and TRBJ2-7, with 10 bases identical to TRBD1. Trimming removed 4 bases from V and 5 bases from J; junction bases left unmatched: 2. Germline assignment: CDR1 SEHNR and CDR2 FQNEAQ (reference sequence). The CDR3 covers 13 residues. CDR3 sequence reads: CASSWGQGNEQYF. The CDR3 DNA is TGTGCCAGCAGCTGGGGACAGGGGAACGAGCAGTACTTC.

This clonotype has just a few counts. The V gene is TRBV6-2 or TRBV6-3, the J gene TRBJ1-1, with TRBD1 as a possible D gene (5 bases). V was clipped by 5 bases and J by 7 bases, with 14 bases between them. There are 13 residues in the CDR3. Germline-derived CDR1 and CDR2 are MNHEY and SVGEGT. CDR3 nucleotides: TGTGCCAGCAGTAGGGACGGGAAGAGTGAAGCTTTCTTT. It codes for CASSRDGKSEAFF.

This clonotype was seen a handful of times. The chain links TRBV12-3 or TRBV12-4 to TRBJ1-3; 9 nucleotides align to TRBD1. This CDR3 is built from 15 residues. Trimming took 6 bases from V and 4 from J; bases not matched to a gene: 7. DNA of the CDR3: TGTGCCAGCAGGATGATACAGGGGGCAGGAAACACCATATATTTT. Its protein is CASRMIQGAGNTIYF.

The table lists this clonotype with a few counts. Being one base from a much bigger clone, this may be a read error. This chain joins TRBV5-8 and TRBJ1-1; the D is unclear. The germline CDR1 and CDR2 sequences are SGHTS and YDEGEE. Trimming cost V 4 bases and J 3 bases, with 4 bases left between them. CDR3 length: 11 residues. As DNA, the CDR3 is TGTGCCAGCAGCCTGTACACTGAAGCTTTCTTT. It codes for CASSLYTEAFF.

CDR3 residues: CASSSLGPAGRETQYF. CDR3 nucleotide sequence: TGTGCCAGCAGCTCTCTAGGGCCAGCGGGACGAGAGACCCAGTACTTC. This chain links TRBV7-9 with TRBJ2-5; 7 bases map to TRBD2. Losses at the gene ends were 4 bases for V and 4 bases for J; bases not matched to a gene: 12. CDR1 is SEHNR and CDR2 is FQNEAQ in the germline V gene (reference sequence). CDR3 length: 16 residues.

This clonotype was recorded a few times. The rearrangement uses TRBV11-3 and TRBJ2-1; D may be TRBD1 (6 bases). Trimming took 2 bases from V and 1 from J, leaving 12 bases between them. The CDR3 loop spans 16 amino acids. CDR1 and CDR2 from the germline V gene are SGHNT and YENEEA. CDR3: CASSLRRQGSYNEQFF. The CDR3, as DNA: TGTGCCAGCAGCTTAAGACGGCAGGGGTCCTACAATGAGCAGTTCTTC. Drawing the rest from reference TRBV11-3 and TRBJ2-1, the complete variable domain is EAGVVQSPRYKIIEKKQPVAFWCNPISGHNTLYWYLQNLGQGPELLIRYENEEAVDDSQLPKDRFSAERLKGVDSTLKIQPAELGDSAVYLCASSLRRQGSYNEQFFGPGTRLTVL.

This chain links TRBV11-2 with TRBJ2-2, with D unclear. V lost 1 base and J lost 2, with 14 bases in between. CDR1 and CDR2 from the germline V gene are SGHAT and FQNNGV. The CDR3 has 17 amino acids. CDR3 protein: CASSLGDSARNTGELFF. In nucleotides, the CDR3 is TGTGCCAGCAGCTTAGGAGATTCGGCCAGAAACACCGGGGAGCTGTTTTTT.

This clonotype was observed a few times. This chain links TRBV6-2 or TRBV6-3 with TRBJ1-1; D call uncertain. The CDR3 loop spans 12 amino acids. Between the trimmed V and J ends, which lost 2 bases and 7 bases, there was a span of 8 bases. Germline V CDR1 and CDR2: MNHEY, SVGEGT. CDR3 DNA: TGTGCCAGCAGTTACCCCCCATATGAAGCTTTCTTT. Amino acid sequence: CASSYPPYEAFF.

The rearrangement joins TRBV14 to TRBJ2-5; D is possibly TRBD2 (6 bases). The germline V gene encodes CDR1 SGHDN and CDR2 FVKESK. V was trimmed by 4 bases and J by 0 bases, leaving 9 bases between them. The CDR3 is 14 residues long. For the CDR3, the DNA is TGTGCCAGCAGCCGCCTAGCGTACCAAGAGACCCAGTACTTC. Protein: CASSRLAYQETQYF. Full variable domain (missing parts from reference TRBV14 and TRBJ2-5): EAGVTQFPSHSVIEKGQTVTLRCDPISGHDNLYWYRRVMGKEIKFLLHFVKESKQDESGMPNNRFLAERTGGTYSTLKVQPAELEDSGVYFCASSRLAYQETQYFGPGTRLLVL.

This clonotype was seen a few times. The chain combines TRBV4-1 with TRBJ2-3; TRBD2 agrees at 8 bases. The CDR3 loop spans 17 amino acids. Germline CDR1 reads MGHRA; CDR2 reads YSYEKL. V lost 4 bases to trimming and J lost 3 bases; unmatched junction nucleotides: 12. The CDR3 DNA sequence: TGCGCCAGCAGCCGAAGTTCCGGGACTAGGCAGACAGATACGCAGTATTTT. This encodes CASSRSSGTRQTDTQYF.

This clonotype has ten or more counts. V gene TRBV7-2 combines with J gene TRBJ1-2; D is perhaps TRBD1 (5 bases). V was cut by 3 bases and J by 7 bases, with 18 bases left in between. The CDR3 has 15 residues. Germline-derived CDR1 and CDR2 are SGHTA and FQGNSA. The CDR3 region has the DNA TGTGCCAGCAGCTTCGACAGTGGAGGAAGCTTTGGCTACACCTTC. This encodes CASSFDSGGSFGYTF.

This clonotype was detected ten times or more. The chain links TRBV19 to TRBJ1-5; 10 bases agree with TRBD1. This CDR3 has 16 residues. Germline CDR1 is LNHDA and CDR2 is SQIVND (reference sequence). The V and J ends lost 8 bases and 2 bases, in that order; junction bases with no gene match: 9. The CDR3 region is CASQGQGTGRNQPQHF. CDR3 nucleotide sequence: TGTGCCAGTCAGGGACAGGGGACGGGACGCAATCAGCCCCAGCATTTT.

Ten or more counts support this clonotype. The V call is TRBV7-2, the J call TRBJ2-3, with D tentatively TRBD2 (6 bases). The germline CDR1 and CDR2 sequences are SGHTA and FQGNSA. V lost 7 bases and J 0 bases, leaving 17 bases between the germline ends. The CDR3 sequence is 16 residues long. The CDR3 loop reads CASTRWRGSSTDTQYF. The DNA for the CDR3 is TGTGCCAGCACCCGGTGGCGGGGATCTAGCACAGATACGCAGTATTTT.